This entry describes one TCR beta chain. Its antigen is as yet unknown. This CDR3 is 15 amino acids long. Germline V gene sequence: CDR1 MDHEN, CDR2 SYDVKM. V lost 5 bases and J lost 4; bases outside the gene matches: 8. The sample originates from a study of T cells in Graves' hyperthyroidism and ophthalmopathy. Study conclusions and caveats: Expanded thyroid clonotypes (above 0.001) were mostly also found in blood. A median 6.5 months before onset, the model predicted ophthalmopathy.

Amplified TCR beta CDR3 regions derived from RNA transcripts. First-round RT-PCR targeting the TCR CDR3 was performed with the HTBI primer set. TCRdb re-called the multiplex PCR reads with MiXCR, one entry per CDR3 protein. The data contain about 300,000 distinct CDR3 sequences, approximately 18% of them singletons. Duration under 3 months, a NOSPECS grade of at least 4, and a Clinical Activity Score of at least 3 characterized the ophthalmopathy patients. Patients having uncontrolled infection, another autoimmune disease, pregnancy or lactation were not included. The rearrangement joins TRBV28 to TRBJ2-5, with 9 bases identical to TRBD1. This clonotype was sampled from a man over 45 with Graves' ophthalmopathy. Sequenced sample: blood. DNA for the CDR3: TGTGCCAGCAGTCCGGACAGGGGAGGTGCAGAGACCCAGTACTTC. Translating it yields CASSPDRGGAETQYF.